The T cell receptor (beta chain) described here comes from a study of blood T cells in healthy people across ages. Whole-study results and caveats: Unsorted PBMCs prevented conclusive naive versus antigen-experienced comparison. Donor CMV status was unknown, possibly confounding expanded clonotype changes.

Germline loops: CDR1 SNHLY, CDR2 FYNNEI. Trimming removed 6 bases at V and 3 bases at J, with 14 bases between. CDR3 length: 14 amino acids. Then a second PCR, running about 6 to 12 cycles, was carried out with a sample-barcoded 5' primer and a J-beta primer mix. MiXCR was run by TCRdb on the 5' RACE reads, yielding one entry per CDR3 protein. In the table there are around 990,000 distinct CDR3 sequences, about two fifths of which are singletons. On this clonotype itself: Its target is not known.

Sequencing was performed on blood. The chain is built from TRBV2 and TRBJ1-1; D unclear. This TCR came from a man aged 18 to 29 in good health. CDR3 nucleotide sequence: TGTGCCAGCAGGTCGGGCAGTCGGCACACTGAAGCTTTCTTT. It yields the protein CASRSGSRHTEAFF. Full variable domain (rest looked up from reference TRBV2 and TRBJ1-1): EPEVTQTPSHQVTQMGQEVILRCVPISNHLYFYWYRQILGQKVEFLVSFYNNEISEKSEIFDDQFSVERPDGSNFTLKIRSTKLEDSAMYFCASRSGSRHTEAFFGQGTRLTVV.